A selection of T cell receptor beta chains follows, all from one sample in a study of regulatory T cells in long-lasting Graves disease. TCRdb re-called the multiplex PCR reads with MiXCR, one entry per CDR3 protein. The table shows approximately 470,000 distinct CDR3 sequences, with around 15% occurring only once. The sample also formed part of further work on T cells in Graves' hyperthyroidism and ophthalmopathy.

Sample: peripheral blood mononuclear cells (PBMCs), taken at new diagnosis, from a patient treated with antithyroid drugs. The receptors come from a man aged 35-49 years with Graves disease. Each CDR3 is given with its conserved first and last residue. A D gene is named only where the DNA matches it firmly. Where a row states a size, it is once, few, many or the class of an expanded clone; other rows omit it.

abundance | j_gene | d_gene | v_gene | CDR3aa | CDR3nt
many | TRBJ2-2 | TRBD2 | TRBV6-1 | CASSQPPGGTPLAGELFF | TGTGCCAGCAGCCAACCGCCGGGGGGGACCCCCCTGGCCGGGGAGCTGTTTTTT
many | TRBJ2-1 | TRBD2 | TRBV2 | CASSEADGGSRYNEQFF | TGTGCCAGCAGTGAAGCGGATGGCGGGAGTCGCTACAATGAGCAGTTCTTC
many | TRBJ2-3 | - | TRBV20-1 | CSARREVTDTQYF | TGCAGTGCTAGGAGGGAGGTCACAGATACGCAGTATTTT
- | TRBJ1-1 | - | TRBV29-1 | CSVDVTNEAFF | TGCAGCGTTGATGTAACTAATGAAGCTTTCTTT
many | TRBJ2-1 | TRBD1 | TRBV2 | CASSARDRQLYNEQFF | TGTGCCAGCAGTGCGAGGGACAGACAATTATACAATGAGCAGTTCTTC
many | TRBJ2-3 | - | TRBV20-1 | CSAGPTDTQYF | TGCAGTGCTGGACCCACAGATACGCAGTATTTT
many | TRBJ2-2 | - | TRBV30 | CAWTRRRHLELFF | TGTGCCTGGACCCGACGTCGACATTTGGAGCTGTTTTTT
- | TRBJ1-3 | - | TRBV28 | CASSPFFGNTIYF | TGTGCCAGCAGCCCCTTTTTTGGAAACACCATATATTTT
few | TRBJ1-5 | TRBD1 | TRBV19 | CASSISDRGRRDQPQHF | TGTGCCAGTAGTATAAGTGACAGGGGGCGCCGGGATCAGCCCCAGCATTTT
few | TRBJ2-4 | TRBD1 | TRBV20-1 | CSAGTGTSGLAKNIQYF | TGCAGTGCGGGGACAGGAACTTCAGGGCTAGCCAAAAACATTCAGTACTTC
- | TRBJ2-3 | - | TRBV11-2 | CASGYGGPDTQYF | TGTGCCAGCGGCTACGGAGGGCCAGATACGCAGTATTTT
many | TRBJ2-2 | - | TRBV20-1 | CSARRWEGTGELFF | TGCAGTGCTAGACGGTGGGAAGGGACCGGGGAGCTGTTTTTT
few | TRBJ1-5 | - | TRBV12-5 | CASGSGEDSNQPQHF | TGTGCTAGTGGTTCTGGGGAAGATAGCAATCAGCCCCAGCATTTT
few | TRBJ2-3 | TRBD2 | TRBV29-1 | CSVAAGVRDTQYF | TGCAGCGTTGCAGCGGGAGTAAGAGATACGCAGTATTTT
many | TRBJ2-6 | - | TRBV6-5 | CASSYSGFSSGANVLTF | TGTGCCAGCAGTTACTCGGGTTTCTCGTCTGGGGCCAACGTCCTGACTTTC
many | TRBJ2-3 | - | TRBV28 | CASSFPGQESTDTQYF | TGTGCCAGCAGTTTCCCGGGTCAAGAAAGCACAGATACGCAGTATTTT
- | TRBJ1-1 | - | TRBV12-3/TRBV12-4 | CASRTSKGNTEAFF | TGTGCCAGCAGGACCTCCAAAGGAAACACTGAAGCTTTCTTT
- | TRBJ2-7 | - | TRBV18 | CASSAPGLSSYEQYF | TGTGCCAGCTCAGCACCGGGACTCAGCTCCTACGAGCAGTACTTC
- | TRBJ1-2 | TRBD1 | TRBV6-2/TRBV6-3 | CASSDRESRGYTF | TGTGCCAGCTCCGACAGGGAGTCGAGGGGCTACACCTTC
many | TRBJ1-6 | TRBD1 | TRBV30 | CAWTSSAGGFSPLHF | TGTGCCTGGACCTCGTCGGCAGGGGGATTCTCACCCCTCCACTTT
many | TRBJ2-3 | - | TRBV20-1 | CSAREGGGGDTQYF | TGCAGTGCTAGAGAGGGAGGGGGGGGCGATACGCAGTATTTT
- | TRBJ1-2 | TRBD1 | TRBV2 | CASSELGQGNGGYTF | TGTGCCAGCAGTGAATTGGGACAGGGAAACGGAGGCTACACCTTC
many | TRBJ2-1 | TRBD1 | TRBV27 | CASSQDRLSYNEQFF | TGTGCCAGCAGTCAGGACAGGCTTTCCTACAATGAGCAGTTCTTC
many | TRBJ2-5 | - | TRBV5-1 | CASSLAEGETQYF | TGCGCCAGCAGCTTGGCCGAAGGAGAGACCCAGTACTTC
few | TRBJ2-4 | TRBD1 | TRBV24-1 | CATSEGQANQYF | TGTGCCACCAGTGAGGGACAGGCAAATCAGTACTTC
few | TRBJ2-7 | TRBD2 | TRBV5-6 | CASSLRTSGRHEQYF | TGTGCCAGCAGTCTGAGGACTAGCGGGAGACACGAGCAGTACTTC
many | TRBJ2-5 | - | TRBV7-8 | CASSLNSGRTPQETQYF | TGTGCCAGCAGCTTAAACAGCGGCCGCACACCACAAGAGACCCAGTACTTC
many | TRBJ1-4 | - | TRBV28 | CASSSGDLREKLFF | TGTGCCAGCAGCTCAGGGGATTTGAGGGAAAAACTGTTTTTT
few | TRBJ2-5 | TRBD2 | TRBV18 | CASSQGLAGADKTQYF | TGTGCCAGCTCACAGGGACTAGCGGGAGCTGATAAGACCCAGTACTTC
- | TRBJ2-1 | - | TRBV12-3/TRBV12-4 | CASSLSPNNEQFF | TGTGCCAGCAGTTTGAGCCCAAACAATGAGCAGTTCTTC
many | TRBJ1-1 | TRBD1 | TRBV6-1 | CASNRQGHTEAFF | TGTGCCAGCAACCGACAGGGGCACACTGAAGCTTTCTTT
- | TRBJ2-2 | - | TRBV5-1 | CASSLEGYDTGELSF | TGCGCCAGCAGCTTGGAAGGGTACGACACCGGGGAGCTGTCTTTT
few | TRBJ2-1 | - | TRBV3-1 | CASSQGEQFF | TGTGCCAGCAGCCAGGGTGAGCAGTTCTTC
many | TRBJ1-1 | - | TRBV5-1 | CASRYISGVTEAFF | TGCGCCAGCAGGTATATTTCGGGTGTCACTGAAGCTTTCTTT
- | TRBJ2-3 | TRBD2 | TRBV14 | CASSQDGGLAGEKQYF | TGTGCCAGCAGCCAAGATGGCGGACTAGCGGGAGAAAAGCAGTATTTT
- | TRBJ2-5 | - | TRBV24-1 | CATSESETQYF | TGTGCCACCAGTGAATCCGAGACCCAGTACTTC
many | TRBJ2-1 | TRBD2 | TRBV5-1 | CASSRSGRTYNEQFF | TGCGCCAGCAGCCGCAGCGGGAGGACCTACAATGAGCAGTTCTTC
few | TRBJ2-1 | TRBD1 | TRBV12-3/TRBV12-4 | CASSQGVIEQFF | TGTGCCAGCTCACAGGGGGTAATTGAGCAGTTCTTC
- | TRBJ1-3 | - | TRBV6-1 | CASSTTGINTIYF | TGTGCCAGCAGTACAACAGGGATAAACACCATATATTTT
few | TRBJ1-2 | TRBD1 | TRBV4-1 | CASSQDQGTAGGYTF | TGCGCCAGCAGCCAAGATCAGGGGACAGCGGGTGGCTACACCTTC
- | TRBJ2-2 | - | TRBV9 | CASSVGRQISGELFF | TGTGCCAGCAGCGTAGGGAGACAGATTTCCGGGGAGCTGTTTTTT
few | TRBJ1-3 | - | TRBV10-3 | CAIKEPDSGNTIYF | TGTGCCATCAAGGAACCCGACTCTGGAAACACCATATATTTT
- | TRBJ2-2 | TRBD1 | TRBV12-3/TRBV12-4 | CASTRKRGRNTGELFF | TGTGCCAGCACCCGGAAGAGGGGGCGTAACACCGGGGAGCTGTTTTTT
many | TRBJ2-7 | - | TRBV20-1 | CSASYPRDEQYF | TGCAGTGCTAGTTACCCCCGGGACGAGCAGTACTTC
many | TRBJ1-2 | - | TRBV30 | CAWSVQGHYGYTF | TGTGCCTGGAGTGTACAGGGCCACTATGGCTACACCTTC
many | TRBJ2-1 | - | TRBV20-1 | CSTLTAMAGARYNEQFF | TGCAGTACTTTAACCGCGATGGCGGGGGCGAGGTACAATGAGCAGTTCTTC
many | TRBJ2-7 | TRBD2 | TRBV2 | CASTANLSGRSGTYEQYF | TGTGCCAGCACCGCGAACCTTAGCGGGAGGAGTGGTACCTACGAGCAGTACTTC
few | TRBJ1-2 | - | TRBV5-1 | CASRENNYGYTF | TGCGCCAGCAGAGAAAATAACTATGGCTACACCTTC
many | TRBJ2-2 | - | TRBV6-2/TRBV6-3 | CASSYSLVNTGELFF | TGTGCCAGCAGTTACTCGCTAGTGAACACCGGGGAGCTGTTTTTT
many | TRBJ2-5 | - | TRBV5-1 | CASSLDSQETQYF | TGCGCCAGCAGCCTCGACAGCCAAGAGACCCAGTACTTC
- | TRBJ2-7 | - | TRBV12-3/TRBV12-4 | CASSLGPGDEQYF | TGTGCCAGCAGTTTAGGACCAGGGGACGAGCAGTACTTC